These 8 T cell receptor beta chains came from one sample sequenced in a study of OX40 agonist ivuxolimab in advanced cancers. Method: immunoSEQ multiplex PCR; TCRdb's copy keeps in-frame clones and lacks some. This table has tens of thousands of clones, more than 75% appearing once. The specimen was CD4+ or CD8+ T cells sorted from blood, collected in a trial of the OX40 agonist ivuxolimab. All receptors derive from an adult with an advanced solid tumor such as melanoma, head and neck, liver or kidney cancer.

The V and J genes are TRBV5-1 and TRBJ1-2, with a weak D call TRBD1 (5 bases). Germline V lookup: CDR1 SGHRS, CDR2 YFSETQ. Trimming pared 6 bases from V and 0 bases from J, leaving 12 bases between. The CDR3 loop spans 14 amino acids. CDR3 nucleotides: TGCGCCAGCAAAGACCGACAGACTAACTATGGCTACACCTTC. This codes for CASKDRQTNYGYTF.

This chain uses TRBV7-3 with TRBJ2-2; 9 nucleotides align to TRBD1. V lost 5 bases, J lost 0 bases, and 4 bases stayed unmatched. This CDR3 spans 16 amino acids. Germline CDR1 reads SGHTA; CDR2 reads FQGTGA. CDR3: CASSPTGGTNTGELFF. The CDR3 DNA reads as TGTGCCAGCAGCCCGACAGGGGGGACGAACACCGGGGAGCTGTTTTTT. The whole variable domain, remainder taken from reference TRBV7-3 and TRBJ2-2, is GAGVSQTPSNKVTEKGKYVELRCDPISGHTALYWYRQSLGQGPEFLIYFQGTGAADDSGLPNDRFFAVRPEGSVSTLKIQRTERGDSAVYLCASSPTGGTNTGELFFGEGSRLTVL.

The rearrangement links TRBV6-1 to TRBJ1-5; possible D gene TRBD1, 6 bases. V was trimmed by 2 bases and J by 9 bases, leaving 20 bases between them. Looked up from germline, CDR1 is MNHNS and CDR2 is SASEGT. There are 16 residues in the CDR3. The CDR3 coding sequence is TGTGCCAGCAGTGAATGGGGGGGGCTCGGGGTATCGCCCCAGCATTTT. The encoded protein is CASSEWGGLGVSPQHF.

The chain combines TRBV28 with TRBJ2-3; no definite D call. With 6 bases removed from V and 2 bases from J, the gap between germline ends came to 3 bases. Germline V gene lookup returns CDR1 MDHEN and CDR2 SYDVKM. This CDR3 spans 11 amino acids. This CDR3 reads CASRDTDTQYF. The CDR3 DNA follows: TGTGCCAGCAGAGACACAGATACGCAGTATTTT. Filled out from reference TRBV28 and TRBJ2-3, the complete variable domain reads DVKVTQSSRYLVKRTGEKVFLECVQDMDHENMFWYRQDPGLGLRLIYFSYDVKMKEKGDIPEGYSVSREKKERFSLILESASTNQTSMYLCASRDTDTQYFGPGTRLTVL.

V usage is TRBV5-1 and J usage is TRBJ2-5; D unresolved. V was cut by 0 bases and J by 2 bases, with 2 bases left in between. This CDR3 is 12 amino acids long. CDR1 SGHRS and CDR2 YFSETQ come from the germline V gene. The CDR3 protein is CASSLAQETQYF. The CDR3 bases are TGCGCCAGCAGCTTGGCTCAAGAGACCCAGTACTTC.

This sequence joins TRBV5-1 and TRBJ2-7; D is perhaps TRBD1 (6 bases). Germline lookup yields CDR1 SGHRS and CDR2 YFSETQ. The CDR3 totals 15 residues. Trimming cost V 4 bases and J 3 bases, with 17 bases left between them. The CDR3 sequence is CASSDRGGRYYEQYF. In DNA form, the CDR3 reads TGCGCCAGCAGCGATCGAGGGGGACGGTACTACGAGCAGTACTTC. Using reference TRBV5-1 and TRBJ2-7 for the parts outside the CDR3, the full variable domain is KAGVTQTPRYLIKTRGQQVTLSCSPISGHRSVSWYQQTPGQGLQFLFEYFSETQRNKGNFPGRFSGRQFSNSRSEMNVSTLELGDSALYLCASSDRGGRYYEQYFGPGTRLTVT.

This clone was recorded once. The rearrangement links TRBV2 to TRBJ1-1; no reliable D call. The CDR3 sequence is 11 residues long. The V end was cut by 9 bases, the J end by 5 bases, with 10 bases between. The V gene's germline CDR1 is SNHLY and CDR2 FYNNEI. The CDR3 loop is CASKFRTEAFF. The CDR3 nucleotides read TGTGCCAGTAAGTTTCGGACTGAAGCTTTCTTT.

This chain joins TRBV28 and TRBJ1-5, with a weak D call TRBD1 (5 bases). This CDR3 region has 15 residues. CDR1 MDHEN and CDR2 SYDVKM come from the germline V gene. Trimming left V 10 bases short and J 1 base short, with 17 bases between. The CDR3 spells CATLPAGGSNQPQHF. The CDR3 region has the DNA TGTGCCACCCTCCCAGCTGGGGGGAGCAATCAGCCCCAGCATTTT.